One sample yielded the 20 T cell receptor beta chains listed below, sequenced in a study of T cell responses to AZD1222 COVID-19 vaccine. TCRdb's table, derived via immunoSEQ multiplex PCR, lists solely in-frame clones and lacks some. The profile shows about 190,000 clones, roughly nine tenths of them singletons. This material consisted of peripheral blood, taken on day 0 of AZD1222 vaccination. The source of these receptors is an adult in good health.

This clone was counted only a few times. The CDR3 region has the DNA TGTGCCAGCAGCCGACAGGGCAATGAGCAGTTCTTC. This gives the protein CASSRQGNEQFF. The chain recombines TRBV6-5 with TRBJ2-1, with TRBD1 matching over 7 bases. Germline-derived CDR1 and CDR2 are MNHEY and SVGAGI. The CDR3 has 12 amino acids. Unmatched junction bases numbered 2, after V lost 6 bases and J lost 6 bases.

This chain joins TRBV10-3 and TRBJ2-2, with TRBD1 matching 7 bases. V lost 6 bases to trimming and J lost 6 bases; unmatched junction nucleotides: 4. Germline V gene data show CDR1 as ENHRY and CDR2 as SYGVKD. The CDR3 runs to 13 residues. This CDR3 is CAISPGTAGELFF. The DNA of the CDR3 is TGTGCCATCAGCCCTGGGACAGCCGGGGAGCTGTTTTTT.

The chain has TRBV7-3 and TRBJ2-1, with 11 bases aligning to TRBD2. V shed 5 bases and J 2 bases; nucleotides not matched to a gene: 11. Per the germline V gene, CDR1 is SGHTA and CDR2 is FQGTGA. This CDR3 has 18 amino acids. CDR3 region: CASSQRASGGPTYNEQFF. Written as DNA, the CDR3 is TGTGCCAGCAGCCAACGGGCTAGCGGGGGGCCGACCTACAATGAGCAGTTCTTC.

The chain carries TRBV19 and TRBJ2-1, with 9 bases identical to TRBD1. Trimming at V came to 3 bases and at J to 4 bases, leaving 1 base not matched to a gene. This CDR3 spans 14 amino acids. Germline V gives CDR1 LNHDA, CDR2 SQIVND (reference sequence). The CDR3 sequence is CASSIGTGYNEQFF. The CDR3 DNA reads TGTGCCAGTAGTATTGGGACAGGGTACAATGAGCAGTTCTTC.

The genes are TRBV5-4 and TRBJ2-7, with 7 positions matching TRBD1. This CDR3 has 15 amino acids. CDR1 SGHNT and CDR2 YYREEE come from the germline V gene (reference sequence). The V segment lost 0 bases and the J segment 3 bases; nucleotides outside the gene matches: 6. CDR3 nucleotide sequence: TGTGCCAGCAGCTTGGGTACGGCAGGGGGCTACGAGCAGTACTTC. Residues: CASSLGTAGGYEQYF.

The chain carries TRBV10-3 and TRBJ2-2, with 7 positions matching TRBD1. The CDR3 loop spans 15 amino acids. Trimming cost V 3 bases and J 3 bases; bases outside gene matches: 4. Germline CDR1 is ENHRY and CDR2 is SYGVKD. The DNA of the CDR3 is TGTGCCATCAGTGACAGGGGGTTTGACACCGGGGAGCTGTTTTTT. Amino acid sequence: CAISDRGFDTGELFF.

V usage is TRBV5-1 and J usage is TRBJ1-6, with 10 bases aligning to TRBD1. From germline, CDR1 is SGHRS and CDR2 YFSETQ. The CDR3 is 16 amino acids. J lost 7 bases, V lost 0 bases, and 4 bases had no gene match. Here the CDR3 DNA reads TGCGCCAGCAGCTTGGGACAGGGGGCGTTCAATTCACCCCTCCACTTT. Translating gives CASSLGQGAFNSPLHF.

The V call is TRBV6-1, the J call TRBJ2-7; D possibly matches TRBD1 or TRBD2 (5 bases each). With 0 bases removed from V and 12 bases from J, the gap between germline ends came to 18 bases. This CDR3 comprises 14 residues. Germline CDR1 is MNHNS and CDR2 is SASEGT. CDR3 residues: CASSEATGGRFGYV. The CDR3 region has the DNA TGTGCCAGCAGTGAAGCCACAGGCGGGCGTTTTGGGTACGTC.

The J gene is TRBJ1-1, the V gene TRBV7-3; 7 bases align to TRBD1. The CDR3 contains 18 residues. J gave up 1 base and V 1 base, and 12 bases lay outside the gene matches. The germline V gene encodes CDR1 SGHTA and CDR2 FQGTGA. In DNA form, the CDR3 reads TGTGCCAGCAGCTTAAAGGGAGGGGACAGTTTGAAGAACACTGAAGCTTTCTTT. Translation gives CASSLKGGDSLKNTEAFF.

V usage is TRBV4-2 and J usage is TRBJ2-2; 7 nucleotides align to TRBD1. This CDR3 contains 14 residues. The germline gives CDR1 LGHNA, CDR2 YNFKEQ. Trimming cost V 0 bases and J 6 bases; bases outside gene matches: 1. CDR3 in amino acids: CASSQEDRAGELFF. The CDR3 DNA reads TGTGCCAGCAGCCAAGAAGACAGGGCCGGGGAGCTGTTTTTT.

V and J are TRBV6-1 and TRBJ2-3, with unresolved D. This CDR3 has 15 residues. The germline CDR1 and CDR2 sequences are MNHNS and SASEGT. Trimming stripped 0 bases from V and 5 bases from J, with 12 bases between. CDR3 protein: CASSEALHNGDTQYF. Here the CDR3 DNA reads TGTGCCAGCAGTGAAGCGCTTCACAACGGAGATACGCAGTATTTT.

This sequence joins TRBV5-1 and TRBJ2-7; 15 bases agree with TRBD2. Trimming took 4 bases from V and 4 from J; bases not matched to a gene: 6. The CDR3 extends over 16 amino acids. Germline CDR1 SGHRS, CDR2 YFSETQ. As DNA, the CDR3 is TGCGCCAGCAGCGAAGGACTAGCGGGGGGGCCATACGAGCAGTACTTC. It codes for CASSEGLAGGPYEQYF.

J is TRBJ2-2 and V is TRBV5-4; 10 bases match TRBD2. In germline, CDR1 is SGHNT, CDR2 YYREEE (reference sequence). V shed 5 bases and J 1 base; nucleotides not matched to a gene: 2. The CDR3 runs 15 residues. Written as DNA, the CDR3 is TGTGCCAGCAGTCGGACTAGCGGGAACACCGGGGAGCTGTTTTTT. Amino acids: CASSRTSGNTGELFF. The variable domain in full, with the rest retrieved from reference TRBV5-4 and TRBJ2-2, is ETGVTQSPTHLIKTRGQQVTLRCSSQSGHNTVSWYQQALGQGPQFIFQYYREEENGRGNFPPRFSGLQFPNYSSELNVNALELDDSALYLCASSRTSGNTGELFFGEGSRLTVL.

The V call is TRBV25-1, the J call TRBJ2-3; D gene uncertain. In germline, CDR1 is MGHDK, CDR2 SYGVNS. Trimming took 10 bases from V and 14 from J, leaving 25 bases between them. The CDR3 extends over 13 amino acids. CDR3 residues: CAINAHTDNVWYF. The CDR3 nucleotides read TGTGCCATCAACGCCCACACTGACAATGTCTGGTATTTT.

This chain joins TRBV3-1 (or the pseudogene TRBV3-2) and TRBJ1-1, with no clear D. V was pared by 2 bases and J by 8 bases, with 6 bases between. The CDR3 totals 11 residues. Germline V gene lookup returns CDR1 LGHDT and CDR2 YNNKEL (reference sequence). The CDR3 region has the DNA TGTGCCAGCAGCCAATTGGGGGAAGCTTTCTTT. Protein product: CASSQLGEAFF.

This rearrangement joins TRBV6-2 or TRBV6-3 to TRBJ2-7; D unresolved. This CDR3 spans 13 amino acids. Germline V gives CDR1 MNHEY, CDR2 SVGEGT. Trimming took 0 bases from V and 7 from J, leaving 10 bases between them. The CDR3 protein is CASSYSFAEEQYF. As DNA, the CDR3 is TGTGCCAGCAGTTACTCTTTTGCGGAGGAGCAGTACTTC.

The chain couples TRBV30 to TRBJ1-4, with D possibly matching TRBD1 (5 bases). Trimming pared 3 bases from V and 8 bases from J, leaving 10 bases between. Per the germline V gene, CDR1 is GTSNPN and CDR2 is SVGIG (reference sequence). The CDR3 spans 12 residues. The CDR3 DNA follows: TGTGCCTGGAGCGACAGCGTAGAAAAACTGTTTTTT. Protein sequence: CAWSDSVEKLFF.

This chain joins TRBV28 and TRBJ2-1; maybe TRBD1 (6 bases). The CDR3 runs to 16 residues. From germline, CDR1 is MDHEN and CDR2 SYDVKM. V was cut by 4 bases and J by 1 base, with 14 bases left in between. CDR3 protein: CASSSSGVRSYNEQFF. The CDR3 nucleotides read TGTGCCAGCAGTTCCTCAGGGGTGAGATCCTACAATGAGCAGTTCTTC.

This clone has only one observation. The chain employs TRBV24-1 and TRBJ2-5, with 9 bases that match TRBD2. Germline loops: CDR1 KGHDR, CDR2 SFDVKD. V lost 12 bases, J lost 3 bases, and 7 bases stayed unmatched. The CDR3 is 13 amino acids. CDR3: CAPAAGGKETQYF. In nucleotides, the CDR3 is TGTGCCCCCGCGGCGGGGGGGAAAGAGACCCAGTACTTC.

V gene TRBV11-2 combines with J gene TRBJ1-1, with D perhaps TRBD1 (5 bases). The V end lost 5 bases, the J end lost 2 bases, and 12 bases lay between the germline ends. CDR1 and CDR2 (germline): SGHAT, FQNNGV. The length of the CDR3 is 14 residues. The CDR3 reads CASSMRTSNTEAFF. The DNA for the CDR3 is TGTGCCAGCAGCATGAGGACAAGTAACACTGAAGCTTTCTTT.